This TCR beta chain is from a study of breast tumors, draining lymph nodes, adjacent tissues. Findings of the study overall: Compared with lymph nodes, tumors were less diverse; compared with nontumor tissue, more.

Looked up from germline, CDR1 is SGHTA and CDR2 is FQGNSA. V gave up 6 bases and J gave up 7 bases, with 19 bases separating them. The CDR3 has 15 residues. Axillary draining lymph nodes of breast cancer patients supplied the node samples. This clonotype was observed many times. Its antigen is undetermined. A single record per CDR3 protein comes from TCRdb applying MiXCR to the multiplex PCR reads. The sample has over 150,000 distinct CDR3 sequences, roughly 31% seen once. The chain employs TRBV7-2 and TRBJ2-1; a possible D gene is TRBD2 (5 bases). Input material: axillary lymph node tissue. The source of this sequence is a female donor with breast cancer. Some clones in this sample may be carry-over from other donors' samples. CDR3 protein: CASSQNGRAANEQFF. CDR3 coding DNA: TGTGCCAGCAGTCAAAACGGGCGAGCGGCGAATGAGCAGTTCTTC.